This entry lists 3 T cell receptor beta chains sequenced from one sample in a study of cytomegalovirus exposure and HLA in healthy donors. The study ran its PCR with 60 Vbeta and 13 Jbeta primers. Some clones are missing from TCRdb's copy, which holds only in-frame ones; the method was immunoSEQ multiplex PCR. The sample yields more than 60,000 clones, about four fifths seen once. Sample: PBMCs. Source of these receptors: a woman between 40 and 55 years old in good health and CMV-seropositive.

This sequence joins TRBV4-3 and TRBJ1-5; no firm D call. CDR1 is LGHNA and CDR2 is YSLEER in the germline V gene. V lost 4 bases and J 4 bases, leaving 8 bases between the germline ends. The CDR3 is 13 residues long. CDR3 residues: CASSPSGNQPQHF. DNA for the CDR3: TGCGCCAGCAGCCCCTCGGGGAATCAGCCCCAGCATTTT.

The chain recombines TRBV6-4 with TRBJ2-3, with 8 bases matching TRBD2. CDR3 length: 14 amino acids. Trimming cost V 3 bases and J 1 base; bases outside gene matches: 0. Germline CDR1 is MRHNA and CDR2 is SNTAGT. CDR3 sequence: CASSEAGGTDTQYF. In DNA, the CDR3 is TGTGCCAGCAGTGAAGCGGGGGGCACAGATACGCAGTATTTT.

The chain uses TRBV6-1 and TRBJ1-6; D gene unclear. CDR3 size: 11 residues. V was pared by 1 base and J by 17 bases, with 9 bases between. CDR1 and CDR2 from the germline V gene are MNHNS and SASEGT. The DNA for the CDR3 is TGTGCCAGCAGTGAAGGCGGGAGTATCCACTTT. Amino acid sequence: CASSEGGSIHF.